By share of the sample, the clone carrying this T cell receptor (beta chain) is medium-sized. Its antigen is undetermined. Busulfan-fludarabine conditioning, marrow transplant, and cyclophosphamide on days +3 and +4 were administered. The repertoire was sequenced with immunoSEQ multiplex PCR; TCRdb's copy has only in-frame clones and lacks some. Observed in the sample are about 25,000 clones, none of them singletons. The source of the sample is a study of T cells after posttransplantation cyclophosphamide. The study, taken as a whole, reports: Donor-recipient repertoire similarity was low at 1-2 months, rising over year one. Recipient CMV seropositivity and CMV reactivation strongly tracked TRB clonality. Blood and skin or GI T cell repertoires showed limited TRB overlap.

The receptor was isolated from a male patient aged 18-29 years who received an allogeneic stem cell transplant from a related donor, was CMV-positive, and had no GVHD. The T cells may partly be graft donor cells. The starting material was PBMCs, obtained after allogeneic stem cell transplant with posttransplant cyclophosphamide.

This CDR3 is CASSQEGTAYGYTF. In nucleotides, the CDR3 is TGCGCCAGCAGCCAAGAGGGTACAGCCTATGGCTACACCTTC. The rearrangement joins TRBV4-1 to TRBJ1-2, with no clear D. Germline CDR1 MGHRA, CDR2 YSYEKL. This CDR3 is 14 amino acids long. Trimming removed 0 bases at V and 4 bases at J, with 9 bases between.